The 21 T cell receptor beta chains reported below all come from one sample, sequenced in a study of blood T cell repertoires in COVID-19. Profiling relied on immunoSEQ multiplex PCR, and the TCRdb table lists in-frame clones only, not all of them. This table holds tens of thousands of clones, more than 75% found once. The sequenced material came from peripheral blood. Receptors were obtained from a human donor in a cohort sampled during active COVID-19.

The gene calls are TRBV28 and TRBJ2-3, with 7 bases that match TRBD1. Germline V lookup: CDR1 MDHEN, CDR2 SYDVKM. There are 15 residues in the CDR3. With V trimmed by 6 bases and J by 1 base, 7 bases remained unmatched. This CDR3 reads CASSKKDRRTDTQYF. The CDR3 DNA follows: TGTGCCAGCAGCAAAAAGGACAGGCGCACAGATACGCAGTATTTT. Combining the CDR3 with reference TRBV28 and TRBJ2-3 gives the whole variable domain DVKVTQSSRYLVKRTGEKVFLECVQDMDHENMFWYRQDPGLGLRLIYFSYDVKMKEKGDIPEGYSVSREKKERFSLILESASTNQTSMYLCASSKKDRRTDTQYFGPGTRLTVL.

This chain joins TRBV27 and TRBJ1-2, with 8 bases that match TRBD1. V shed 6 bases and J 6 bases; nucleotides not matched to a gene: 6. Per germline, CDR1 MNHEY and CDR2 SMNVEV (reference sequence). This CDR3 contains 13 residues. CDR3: CASRSDRENGYTF. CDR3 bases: TGTGCCAGCAGATCGGACAGGGAGAATGGCTACACCTTC.

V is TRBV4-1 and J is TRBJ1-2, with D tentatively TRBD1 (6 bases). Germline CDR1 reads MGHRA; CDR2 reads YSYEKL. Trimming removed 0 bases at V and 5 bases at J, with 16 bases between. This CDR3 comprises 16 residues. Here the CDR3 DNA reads TGCGCCAGCAGCCAAGAGGATTCGGGGGGGACATATGGCTACACCTTC. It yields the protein CASSQEDSGGTYGYTF.

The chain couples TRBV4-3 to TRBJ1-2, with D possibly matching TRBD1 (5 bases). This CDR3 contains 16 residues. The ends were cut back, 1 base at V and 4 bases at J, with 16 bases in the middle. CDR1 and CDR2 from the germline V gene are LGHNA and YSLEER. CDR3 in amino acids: CASSQGSGRALYGYTF. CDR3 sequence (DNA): TGCGCCAGCAGCCAAGGATCGGGCAGGGCCCTCTATGGCTACACCTTC.

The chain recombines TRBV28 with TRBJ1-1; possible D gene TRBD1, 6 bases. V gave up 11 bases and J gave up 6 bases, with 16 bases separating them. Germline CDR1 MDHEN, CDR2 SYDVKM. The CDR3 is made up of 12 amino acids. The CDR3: CAAEQGTSEAFF. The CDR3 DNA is TGTGCCGCAGAACAGGGAACCTCTGAAGCTTTCTTT.

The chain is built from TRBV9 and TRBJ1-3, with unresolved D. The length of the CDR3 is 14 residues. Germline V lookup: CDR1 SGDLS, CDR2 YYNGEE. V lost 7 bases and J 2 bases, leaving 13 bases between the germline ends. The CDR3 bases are TGTGCCAGCGGCCGGTCGGGAGCTGGAAACACCATATATTTT. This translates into CASGRSGAGNTIYF.

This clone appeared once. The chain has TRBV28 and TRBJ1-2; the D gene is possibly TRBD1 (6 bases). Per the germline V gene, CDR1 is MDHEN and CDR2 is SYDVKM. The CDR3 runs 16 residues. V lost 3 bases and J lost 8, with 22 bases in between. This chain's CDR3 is CASSFLTGVAVIGYTF. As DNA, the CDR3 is TGTGCCAGCAGTTTTTTGACAGGCGTGGCGGTTATAGGCTACACCTTC.

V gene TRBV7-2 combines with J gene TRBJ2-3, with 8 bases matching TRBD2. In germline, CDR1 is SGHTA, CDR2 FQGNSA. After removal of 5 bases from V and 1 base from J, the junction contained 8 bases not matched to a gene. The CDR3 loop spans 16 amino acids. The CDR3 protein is CASSPIATSGTDTQYF. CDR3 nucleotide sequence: TGTGCCAGCAGCCCTATTGCGACTAGCGGCACAGATACGCAGTATTTT.

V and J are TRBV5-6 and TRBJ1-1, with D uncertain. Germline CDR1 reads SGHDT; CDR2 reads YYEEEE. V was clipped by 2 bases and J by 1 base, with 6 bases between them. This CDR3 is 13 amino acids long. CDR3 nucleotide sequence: TGTGCCAGCAGCTTAACACGGAACACTGAAGCTTTCTTT. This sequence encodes CASSLTRNTEAFF.

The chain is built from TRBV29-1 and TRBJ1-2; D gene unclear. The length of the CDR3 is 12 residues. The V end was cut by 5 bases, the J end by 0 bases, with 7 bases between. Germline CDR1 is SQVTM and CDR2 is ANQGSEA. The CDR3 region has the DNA TGCAGCGTTCGTCCTACTAACTATGGCTACACCTTC. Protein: CSVRPTNYGYTF.

CDR3 sequence (DNA): TGTGCCAGCAGCCCCTCCCGGGTTTACGCCTACGAGCAGTACTTC. Protein: CASSPSRVYAYEQYF. The chain links TRBV3-1 (or the pseudogene TRBV3-2) to TRBJ2-7; D gene ambiguous. Trimming stripped 4 bases from V and 2 bases from J, with 15 bases between. Germline CDR1 LGHDT, CDR2 YNNKEL (reference sequence). This CDR3 has 15 amino acids.

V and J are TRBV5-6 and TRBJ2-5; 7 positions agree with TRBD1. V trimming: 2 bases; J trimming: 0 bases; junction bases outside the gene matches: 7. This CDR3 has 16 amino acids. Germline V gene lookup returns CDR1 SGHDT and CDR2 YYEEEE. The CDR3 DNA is TGTGCCAGCAGCTTTTTAGCAGGGGGAAACCAAGAGACCCAGTACTTC. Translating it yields CASSFLAGGNQETQYF.

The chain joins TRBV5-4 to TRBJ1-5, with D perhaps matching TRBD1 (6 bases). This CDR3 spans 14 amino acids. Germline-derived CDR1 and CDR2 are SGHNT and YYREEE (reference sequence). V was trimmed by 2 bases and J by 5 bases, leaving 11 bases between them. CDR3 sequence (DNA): TGTGCCAGCAGCTTACAGGGATCCGATCAGCCCCAGCATTTT. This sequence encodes CASSLQGSDQPQHF.

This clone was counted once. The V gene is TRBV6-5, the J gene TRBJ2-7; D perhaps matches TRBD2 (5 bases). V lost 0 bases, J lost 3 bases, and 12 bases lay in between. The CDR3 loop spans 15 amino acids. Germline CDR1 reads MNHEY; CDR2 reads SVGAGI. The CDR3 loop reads CASSYSEELIYEQYF. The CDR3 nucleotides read TGTGCCAGCAGTTACTCGGAGGAGTTGATCTACGAGCAGTACTTC.

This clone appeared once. CDR3 in DNA: TGTGCCAGCACCCTTGGGGGCACCACCTACGAGCAGTACTTC. Translated: CASTLGGTTYEQYF. The chain recombines TRBV13 with TRBJ2-7, with a possible D match to TRBD1 (6 bases). CDR1 PRHDT and CDR2 FYEKMQ come from the germline V gene (reference sequence). The CDR3 consists of 14 residues. The V end was cut by 7 bases, the J end by 2 bases, with 15 bases between.

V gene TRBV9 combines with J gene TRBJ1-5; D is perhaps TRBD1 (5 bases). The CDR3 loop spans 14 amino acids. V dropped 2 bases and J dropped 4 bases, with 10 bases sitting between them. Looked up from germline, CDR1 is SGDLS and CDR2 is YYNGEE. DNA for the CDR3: TGTGCCAGCAGCGTCGGGGGGGGAAATCAGCCCCAGCATTTT. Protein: CASSVGGGNQPQHF.

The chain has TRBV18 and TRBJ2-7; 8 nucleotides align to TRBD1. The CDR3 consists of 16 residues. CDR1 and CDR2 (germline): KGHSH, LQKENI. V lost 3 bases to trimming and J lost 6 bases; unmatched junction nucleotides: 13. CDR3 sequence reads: CASSPNIQGVAFEQYF. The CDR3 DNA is TGTGCCAGCTCACCGAACATACAGGGGGTTGCTTTCGAGCAGTACTTC.

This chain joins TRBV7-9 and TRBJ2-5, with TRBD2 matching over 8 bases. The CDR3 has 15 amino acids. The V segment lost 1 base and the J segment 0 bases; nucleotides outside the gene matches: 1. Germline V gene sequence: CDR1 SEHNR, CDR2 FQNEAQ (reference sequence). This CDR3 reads CASSLERGHQETQYF. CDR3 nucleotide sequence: TGTGCCAGCAGCTTAGAGCGGGGGCACCAAGAGACCCAGTACTTC.

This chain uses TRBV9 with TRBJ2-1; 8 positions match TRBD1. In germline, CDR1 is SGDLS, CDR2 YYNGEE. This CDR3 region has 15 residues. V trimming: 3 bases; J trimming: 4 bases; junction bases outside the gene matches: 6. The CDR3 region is CASSAQGGTYNEQFF. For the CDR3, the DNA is TGTGCCAGCAGCGCACAGGGGGGAACTTACAATGAGCAGTTCTTC.

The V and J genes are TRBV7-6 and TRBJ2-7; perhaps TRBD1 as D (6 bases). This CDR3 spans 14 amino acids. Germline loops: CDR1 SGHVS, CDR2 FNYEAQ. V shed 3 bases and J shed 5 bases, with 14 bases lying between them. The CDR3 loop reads CASSLQGGGDEQYF. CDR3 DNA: TGTGCCAGCAGCTTGCAAGGGGGTGGGGACGAGCAGTACTTC. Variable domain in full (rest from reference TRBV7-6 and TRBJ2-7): GAGVSQSPRYKVTKRGQDVALRCDPISGHVSLYWYRQALGQGPEFLTYFNYEAQQDKSGLPNDRFSAERPEGSISTLTIQRTEQRDSAMYRCASSLQGGGDEQYFGPGTRLTVT.

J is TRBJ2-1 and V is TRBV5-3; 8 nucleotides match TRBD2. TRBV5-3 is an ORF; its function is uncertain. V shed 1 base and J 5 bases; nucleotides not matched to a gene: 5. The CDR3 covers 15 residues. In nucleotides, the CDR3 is TGTGCCAGAAGCTTGTGCGGGGGGCCTAACAATGAGCAGTTCTTC. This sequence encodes CARSLCGGPNNEQFF.